This entry lists 28 T cell receptor beta chains sequenced from one sample in a study of beta chain features in type 1 diabetes. Findings of the study overall: Shortening of TCRB CDR3s, moderate but significant, appeared in all four CD4+ subsets of Type 1 diabetes patients.

Their antigens are not known. Reverse transcribing all isolated RNA meant expressed TCRB transcripts were sequenced. Data came from immunoSEQ multiplex PCR; TCRdb stores just in-frame clones and leaves some out. The sample contains a few hundred thousand clones, over 8.5% of which appear only once. The sequencing input was central memory CD4+ T cells from blood. These receptors came from a man between 25 and 39 years old with type 1 diabetes.

In this sample, this clone turned up a few times. CDR3 amino acids: CASSLVPPADSGANVLTF. The CDR3 nucleotides read TGCGCCAGCAGCTTGGTACCCCCGGCCGACTCTGGGGCCAACGTCCTGACTTTC. The chain employs TRBV5-1 and TRBJ2-6; D gene ambiguous. Germline V gene sequence: CDR1 SGHRS, CDR2 YFSETQ. Trimming took off 0 bases at V and 0 bases at J, with 13 bases between the two ends. The CDR3 sequence is 18 residues long.

This sequence joins TRBV5-8 and TRBJ2-2, with TRBD1 matching 8 bases. CDR3 length: 15 amino acids. Germline V gene sequence: CDR1 SGHTS, CDR2 YDEGEE. J lost 4 bases, V lost 2 bases, and 4 bases had no gene match. Written as DNA, the CDR3 is TGTGCCAGCAGCTTACCCGGGACAGGCACCGGGGAGCTGTTTTTT. It is translated as CASSLPGTGTGELFF.

This clone was detected only a few times. This chain links TRBV4-2 with TRBJ2-2, with D hard to call. Trimming stripped 0 bases from V and 4 bases from J, with 9 bases between. The CDR3 length is 15 residues. Looked up from germline, CDR1 is LGHNA and CDR2 is YNFKEQ. CDR3 protein: CASSQDGVITGELFF. The DNA of the CDR3 is TGTGCCAGCAGCCAAGATGGGGTGATCACCGGGGAGCTGTTTTTT.

This clone turned up a few times. V is TRBV21-1 and J is TRBJ2-7; the table calls TRBD1, which could not be checked here. TRBV21-1 is an annotated pseudogene. This CDR3 is 14 amino acids long. CDR3 nucleotides: TGTGCCAGCAGCAAAGGGGACAGGTCCTACGAGCAGTACTTC. It translates to CASSKGDRSYEQYF.

This chain links TRBV20-1 with TRBJ2-5, with a possible D match to TRBD1 (5 bases). The J call may be wrong; the DNA end is better matched by TRBJ2-7. Germline-derived CDR1 and CDR2 are DFQATT and SNEGSKA (reference sequence). CDR3 length equals 11 residues. This chain's CDR3 is CSAAQGNEQYF. The CDR3 region has the DNA TGCAGTGCTGCGCAGGGAAACGAGCAGTACTTC.

The J gene is TRBJ1-2, the V gene TRBV6-5; D is unclear. Trimming left V 5 bases short and J 8 bases short, with 15 bases between. Looked up from germline, CDR1 is MNHEY and CDR2 is SVGAGI. This CDR3 contains 13 residues. CDR3 protein: CASSLSALRGYTF. The CDR3 region has the DNA TGTGCCAGCAGTCTTTCGGCCCTAAGGGGCTACACCTTC.

The chain links TRBV11-3 to TRBJ2-2; possibly TRBD1 for D (6 bases). V was trimmed by 0 bases and J by 4 bases, leaving 18 bases between them. This CDR3 has 18 residues. Germline V gives CDR1 SGHNT, CDR2 YENEEA. DNA of the CDR3: TGTGCCAGCAGCTTAGAGGGCAGGGGTTTTGCAGGCACCGGGGAGCTGTTTTTT. It encodes CASSLEGRGFAGTGELFF. The full variable domain, completed using reference TRBV11-3 and TRBJ2-2, is EAGVVQSPRYKIIEKKQPVAFWCNPISGHNTLYWYLQNLGQGPELLIRYENEEAVDDSQLPKDRFSAERLKGVDSTLKIQPAELGDSAVYLCASSLEGRGFAGTGELFFGEGSRLTVL.

This clone was seen only a few times. The chain has TRBV18 and TRBJ1-3, with a possible D match to TRBD1 (6 bases). CDR3 length: 16 amino acids. CDR1 KGHSH and CDR2 LQKENI come from the germline V gene. Trimming left V 3 bases short and J 0 bases short, with 12 bases between. The CDR3 loop is CASSPNFRGSGNTIYF. The DNA of the CDR3 is TGTGCCAGCTCACCGAACTTCAGGGGCTCTGGAAACACCATATATTTT.

The chain recombines TRBV11-2 with TRBJ2-1, with D hard to call. Trimming left V 4 bases short and J 5 bases short, with 9 bases between. CDR3 size: 13 residues. Germline V gene data show CDR1 as SGHAT and CDR2 as FQNNGV. CDR3 loop: CASSSYRDNEQFF. The CDR3 DNA follows: TGTGCCAGCAGCTCATATCGAGACAATGAGCAGTTCTTC.

The sample holds a few counts of this clone. CDR3 region: CSVTITGTDNQPQHF. In DNA, the CDR3 is TGCAGCGTAACGATTACCGGGACAGACAATCAGCCCCAGCATTTT. The rearrangement joins TRBV29-1 to TRBJ1-5; TRBD1 matches at 7 bases. CDR1 is SQVTM, CDR2 ANQGSEA, per germline. V was clipped by 6 bases and J by 3 bases; unmatched bases: 11. The CDR3 spans 15 residues. The whole variable domain, filled in from reference TRBV29-1 and TRBJ1-5, reads SAVISQKPSRDICQRGTSLTIQCQVDSQVTMMFWYRQQPGQSLTLIATANQGSEATYESGFVIDKFPISRPNLTFSTLTVSNMSPEDSSIYLCSVTITGTDNQPQHFGDGTRLSIL.

The table lists this clone with a few counts. The J gene is TRBJ2-5, the V gene TRBV6-1, with D perhaps matching TRBD1 or TRBD2 (6 bases each). The CDR3 sequence is 14 residues long. In germline, CDR1 is MNHNS, CDR2 SASEGT. V dropped 5 bases and J dropped 5 bases, with 15 bases sitting between them. CDR3: CASSSVRGQETQYF. CDR3 sequence (DNA): TGTGCCAGCAGTTCCGTCCGGGGGCAGGAGACCCAGTACTTC.

J is TRBJ2-7 and V is TRBV6-5, with a weak D call TRBD2 (6 bases). Trimming shortened V by 2 bases and J by 2 bases, and 13 bases separated the two germline ends. The CDR3 sequence is 15 residues long. Germline values: CDR1 MNHEY, CDR2 SVGAGI. The CDR3 DNA follows: TGTGCCAGCAGTTACCCCGGACGGGGGACCTACGAGCAGTACTTC. Encoded protein: CASSYPGRGTYEQYF.

V is TRBV7-2 and J is TRBJ2-7; 11 bases map to TRBD2. After removal of 2 bases from V and 4 bases from J, the junction contained 13 bases not matched to a gene. Germline V gene sequence: CDR1 SGHTA, CDR2 FQGNSA. This CDR3 is built from 18 residues. The CDR3 DNA reads TGTGCCAGCAGCTTATCTTTTAGCGGGAGGGCCCTAGGTTACGAGCAGTACTTC. It codes for CASSLSFSGRALGYEQYF.

This sequence joins TRBV5-6 and TRBJ2-5; TRBD2 might be the D (5 bases). V shed 2 bases and J shed 7 bases, with 9 bases lying between them. Germline CDR1 reads SGHDT; CDR2 reads YYEEEE. CDR3 length: 12 amino acids. CDR3 in amino acids: CASSFPRGTQYF. The CDR3 nucleotides read TGTGCCAGCAGCTTCCCCCGGGGGACCCAGTACTTC. The variable domain in full, completed from reference TRBV5-6 and TRBJ2-5, reads DAGVTQSPTHLIKTRGQQVTLRCSPKSGHDTVSWYQQALGQGPQFIFQYYEEEERQRGNFPDRFSGHQFPNYSSELNVNALLLGDSALYLCASSFPRGTQYFGPGTRLLVL.

As regards this clone: This could be a read error, since a much larger clone is one nucleotide away. Other nucleotide sequences from this sample produce the same CDR3. J is TRBJ2-3 and V is TRBV7-9, with D unclear. In germline, CDR1 is SEHNR, CDR2 FQNEAQ (reference sequence). With 3 bases removed from V and 1 base from J, the gap between germline ends came to 2 bases. This CDR3 has 12 amino acids. DNA of the CDR3: TGTGCCAGCAGCTTGGGCACAGATACGCAGTATTTT. Translating gives CASSLGTDTQYF.

This clone was recorded a few times. The genes are TRBV18 and TRBJ2-3; D gene uncertain. The germline V and J ends were trimmed by 2 bases and 4 bases, with 10 bases remaining between them. The CDR3 consists of 14 residues. Germline assignment: CDR1 KGHSH and CDR2 LQKENI. CDR3 in amino acids: CASSPRLPPDTQYF. CDR3 coding DNA: TGTGCCAGCTCACCAAGGCTCCCCCCAGATACGCAGTATTTT.

Note on this clone: This sample includes further DNA sequences coding for the same CDR3. J is TRBJ1-5 and V is TRBV28; 8 bases map to TRBD1. V gave up 7 bases and J gave up 3 bases; unmatched junction bases: 2. CDR1 is MDHEN, CDR2 SYDVKM, per germline. The CDR3 spans 13 residues. CDR3 sequence reads: CASTTGVNQPQHF. CDR3 bases: TGTGCCAGCACGACAGGGGTCAATCAGCCCCAGCATTTT.

This clone was detected only a few times. The J gene is TRBJ2-1, the V gene TRBV11-3; no clear D gene. The ends were cut back, 4 bases at V and 5 bases at J, with 15 bases in the middle. The CDR3 has 15 residues. CDR1 and CDR2 (germline): SGHNT, YENEEA. Here the CDR3 DNA reads TGTGCCAGCAGCTACGACTCACTCGCGAACAATGAGCAGTTCTTC. Protein product: CASSYDSLANNEQFF.

This clone was detected only once. One end of the junction does not line up with germline, which may come from a read error. This chain links TRBV5-1 with TRBJ2-2; either TRBD1 or TRBD2 may supply D (5 bases each). The germline V gene encodes CDR1 SGHRS and CDR2 YFSETQ. The CDR3 spans 16 residues. The CDR3 region is CANSLGVRANTGELFF. The CDR3 region has the DNA TGCGCCAACAGCTTGGGAGTCAGGGCGAACACCGGGGAGCTGTTTTTT. The full variable domain, in which reference TRBV5-1 and TRBJ2-2 provide the parts outside the CDR3, is KAGVTQTPRYLIKTRGQQVTLSCSPISGHRSVSWYQQTPGQGLQFLFEYFSETQRNKGNFPGRFSGRQFSNSRSEMNVSTLELGDSALYLCANSLGVRANTGELFFGEGSRLTVL.

This clone was counted at least ten times. The V gene is TRBV7-2, the J gene TRBJ2-7; D unresolved. V was trimmed by 1 base and J by 2 bases, leaving 9 bases between them. The CDR3 loop spans 14 amino acids. Looked up from germline, CDR1 is SGHTA and CDR2 is FQGNSA. CDR3 amino acids: CASSLDPGPYEQYF. CDR3 nucleotide sequence: TGTGCCAGCAGCTTAGATCCGGGCCCCTACGAGCAGTACTTC.

This clone was counted a few times. This chain joins TRBV6-1 and TRBJ2-7; the D is unclear. The CDR3 consists of 13 residues. Trimming took 5 bases from V and 3 from J, leaving 11 bases between them. In germline, CDR1 is MNHNS, CDR2 SASEGT. This CDR3 is CASSRDSFYEQYF. CDR3 nucleotide sequence: TGTGCCAGCAGTCGAGACTCGTTCTACGAGCAGTACTTC.

CDR3 protein: CASRTLNTEAFF. The CDR3 bases are TGTGCCAGCAGAACTTTGAACACTGAAGCTTTCTTT. The chain recombines TRBV28 with TRBJ1-1; D is undetermined. The germline V gene encodes CDR1 MDHEN and CDR2 SYDVKM. V gave up 6 bases and J gave up 0 bases, with 5 bases separating them. The CDR3 covers 12 residues.

This chain links TRBV9 with TRBJ2-2, with no clear D. Germline V gene sequence: CDR1 SGDLS, CDR2 YYNGEE. Deletions cut 4 bases from V and 6 bases from J, with 7 bases between. The CDR3 sequence is 12 residues long. The CDR3 spells CASSQSPGELFF. The DNA of the CDR3 is TGTGCCAGCAGCCAATCCCCCGGGGAGCTGTTTTTT.

This clone was seen more than once but under ten times. The rearrangement joins TRBV27 to TRBJ1-6; TRBD1 matches at 8 bases. J gave up 6 bases and V 2 bases, and 3 bases lay outside the gene matches. Germline values: CDR1 MNHEY, CDR2 SMNVEV (reference sequence). The CDR3 has 15 residues. The CDR3 sequence is CASSLMGQANSPLHF. The CDR3 bases are TGTGCCAGCAGTTTAATGGGACAGGCTAATTCACCCCTCCACTTT.

The table lists this clone with a few counts. The chain recombines TRBV11-1 with TRBJ1-2; TRBD1 matches at 7 bases. The germline gives CDR1 SGHAT, CDR2 FQDESV (reference sequence). CDR3 length equals 15 residues. V dropped 1 base and J dropped 8; count of bases not matched to a gene: 10. Here the CDR3 DNA reads TGTGCCAGCAGCTTAGAGACAGGGAGATCGTACGGCTACACCTTC. Translation gives CASSLETGRSYGYTF.

This rearrangement joins TRBV19 to TRBJ1-1; TRBD1 matches 9 bases. The germline V gene has CDR1 LNHDA and CDR2 SQIVND (reference sequence). This CDR3 spans 16 amino acids. The ends lost 8 bases at V and 4 bases at J; junction bases unmatched: 14. CDR3 DNA sequence: TGTGCCAGTTTCAGCCGGGACAGGGCATTAGCCACTGAAGCTTTCTTT. It encodes CASFSRDRALATEAFF.

This clone was seen only a few times. The chain employs TRBV6-5 and TRBJ2-2, with a weak D call TRBD2 (6 bases). Deletions cut 0 bases from V and 2 bases from J, with 10 bases between. Germline loops: CDR1 MNHEY, CDR2 SVGAGI. CDR3 length: 16 residues. Here the CDR3 reads CASSYSGGRNTGELFF. The CDR3 DNA follows: TGTGCCAGCAGTTACTCGGGAGGAAGAAACACCGGGGAGCTGTTTTTT.

This clone was seen ten or more times. This chain uses TRBV7-3 with TRBJ2-7; no definite D call. V was cut by 5 bases and J by 0 bases, with 11 bases left in between. The CDR3 covers 14 residues. Germline assignment: CDR1 SGHTA and CDR2 FQGTGA. CDR3 sequence reads: CASSPSYSSYEQYF. The CDR3 coding sequence is TGTGCCAGCAGCCCCTCCTATAGCTCCTACGAGCAGTACTTC.